Listed below are T cell receptor beta chains from one sample, sequenced in a study of response to subunit inactivated influenza vaccine. TCRdb independently ran MiXCR on the RT-PCR reads; one entry per CDR3 protein. The table shows about 650,000 distinct CDR3 sequences, with more than 15% occurring only once. The sequenced sample was PBMCs from blood, obtained roughly 13 days after vaccination. These receptors all stem from a man aged 50 or older who received an inactivated influenza vaccine. Both conserved end residues are part of each CDR3. For some rows the clone size is stated as once, few or many, or as a class when expanded; others skip it.

V: TRBV20-1
length: 16
size: few
CDR3: CSATMAGARMESPLHF

V: TRBV2
length: 14
size: .
CDR3: CASAQGNANYGYTF

V: TRBV20-1
length: 14
size: .
CDR3: CSAELTSGQETQYF

V: TRBV11-2
length: 11
size: .
CDR3: CASTHGIGYTF

V: TRBV12-3/TRBV12-4
length: 15
size: .
CDR3: CASSPGQPQTDTQYF

V: TRBV12-3/TRBV12-4
length: 15
size: few
CDR3: CASSLSGQGKVEQYF

V: TRBV4-3
length: 14
size: .
CDR3: CASSQVPATDTQYF

V: TRBV29-1
length: 16
size: .
CDR3: CSVQGTSGRSTDTQYF

V: TRBV7-2
length: 15
size: .
CDR3: CASSLGVGNVFGQYF

V: TRBV5-1
length: 13
size: many
CDR3: CASSLVGQPEGTF

V: TRBV12-3/TRBV12-4
length: 14
size: few
CDR3: CASSRAGLIETQYF

V: TRBV3-1
length: 14
size: many
CDR3: CASSPRQGGYEQYF

V: TRBV20-1
length: 13
size: .
CDR3: CSARGLTTGELFF

V: TRBV28
length: 16
size: few
CDR3: CASSWGQAVEDTEAFF

V: TRBV7-6
length: 13
size: .
CDR3: CASSLRGFDTQYF

V: TRBV5-5
length: 14
size: .
CDR3: CASSPDVGGYEQFF

V: TRBV4-2
length: 16
size: few
CDR3: CASSQAGPGRVDTQYF